The 11 T cell receptor beta chains reported below all come from one sample, sequenced in a study of blood T cell repertoires in COVID-19 (dated by TCRdb to 2020 to 2022). The library was made by the immunoSEQ multiplex PCR assay. Held by TCRdb, this immuneACCESS table contains in-frame sequences only and omits some clones. Under half of the omission traces to an unresolved V gene where checked; the cause of the rest is unknown. The sample table records about 73,000 clones; approximately 80% of these occur just once. The ten largest clonotypes hold approximately 2.3% of the sample. The sequenced sample was peripheral blood. Source of these receptors: a man aged 70 or older with COVID-19, enrolled during active disease.

This clone came up once. This chain uses TRBV6-6 with TRBJ1-1; tentatively, D is TRBD1 (6 bases). The CDR3 length is 14 residues. V lost 4 bases and J 1 base, leaving 10 bases between the germline ends. Germline CDR1 MNHNY, CDR2 SVGAGI (reference sequence). Here the CDR3 reads CASSWTDENTEAFF. DNA for the CDR3: TGTGCCAGCAGTTGGACAGACGAGAACACTGAAGCTTTCTTT.

The rearrangement uses TRBV18 and TRBJ2-7; 8 bases fit TRBD1. Germline-derived CDR1 and CDR2 are KGHSH and LQKENI. The V gene end was trimmed by 2 bases and the J gene end by 7 bases; junction bases not matched to a gene: 7. The CDR3 contains 14 residues. Here the CDR3 DNA reads TGTGCCAGCTCACCATCTAGACAGGGGTGGGAGCAGTACTTC. Translating it yields CASSPSRQGWEQYF.

The chain carries TRBV5-1 and TRBJ2-7; 11 nucleotides agree with TRBD1. Trimming removed 2 bases from V and 7 bases from J; junction bases left unmatched: 5. This CDR3 spans 14 amino acids. From germline, CDR1 is SGHRS and CDR2 YFSETQ. The CDR3 is CASSFGQGATEQYF. Written as DNA, the CDR3 is TGCGCCAGCAGCTTTGGACAGGGGGCGACTGAGCAGTACTTC.

The V and J genes are TRBV6-4 and TRBJ1-6; D is unresolved. Germline V CDR1 and CDR2: MRHNA, SNTAGT. V shed 4 bases and J shed 8 bases, with 9 bases lying between them. The CDR3 is made up of 13 amino acids. The CDR3 loop reads CASSALRDSPLHF. The CDR3 nucleotides are TGTGCCAGCAGTGCCCTTCGAGATTCACCCCTCCACTTT.

The chain is built from TRBV9 and TRBJ1-4, with TRBD1 identical over 12 bases. This CDR3 is 18 amino acids long. CDR1 SGDLS and CDR2 YYNGEE come from the germline V gene. J gave up 0 bases and V 2 bases, and 5 bases lay outside the gene matches. CDR3 sequence reads: CASSVGQGAVATNEKLFF. The CDR3 DNA follows: TGTGCCAGCAGCGTGGGACAGGGGGCCGTTGCAACTAATGAAAAACTGTTTTTT. The full variable domain, rest sourced from reference TRBV9 and TRBJ1-4, is DSGVTQTPKHLITATGQRVTLRCSPRSGDLSVYWYQQSLDQGLQFLIQYYNGEERAKGNILERFSAQQFPDLHSELNLSSLELGDSALYFCASSVGQGAVATNEKLFFGSGTQLSVL.

This sequence joins TRBV10-3 and TRBJ2-1; 14 nucleotides agree with TRBD2. Germline V gives CDR1 ENHRY, CDR2 SYGVKD. This CDR3 region has 16 residues. J gave up 6 bases and V 6 bases, and 7 bases lay outside the gene matches. The CDR3 DNA reads TGTGCCATCAGAAGAACGACTAGCGGGAGGGCCAATGAGCAGTTCTTC. Its translation: CAIRRTTSGRANEQFF.

CDR3 nucleotides: TGTGCCAGCAGCGGAGGGGCTTACGATCGGCAGTTCTTC. Translated, it gives CASSGGAYDRQFF. The chain is built from TRBV11-2 and TRBJ2-1; tentatively, D is TRBD2 (6 bases). The CDR3 sequence is 13 residues long. Trimming shortened V by 5 bases and J by 12 bases, and 17 bases separated the two germline ends. The germline V gene has CDR1 SGHAT and CDR2 FQNNGV.

For the CDR3, the DNA is TGTGCCAGCAGTGCTAGCGGCTCCTACGAGCAGTACTTC. This codes for CASSASGSYEQYF. The chain links TRBV6-2 or TRBV6-3 to TRBJ2-7, with TRBD2 identical over 7 bases. Germline V gene lookup returns CDR1 MNHEY and CDR2 SVGEGT. CDR3 length: 13 residues. The junction had 1 base not matched to a gene; V was cut back by 5 bases and J by 0 bases.

The chain combines TRBV28 with TRBJ1-4; 8 bases align to TRBD1. The CDR3 runs to 14 residues. Losses at the gene ends were 6 bases for V and 6 bases for J; bases not matched to a gene: 6. The germline CDR1 and CDR2 sequences are MDHEN and SYDVKM. CDR3 sequence (DNA): TGTGCCAGCAGGTCCGGACAGGGATATGAAAAACTGTTTTTT. It yields the protein CASRSGQGYEKLFF. Full variable domain (rest looked up from reference TRBV28 and TRBJ1-4): DVKVTQSSRYLVKRTGEKVFLECVQDMDHENMFWYRQDPGLGLRLIYFSYDVKMKEKGDIPEGYSVSREKKERFSLILESASTNQTSMYLCASRSGQGYEKLFFGSGTQLSVL.

V gene TRBV19 combines with J gene TRBJ2-1, with 10 bases that match TRBD2. V lost 5 bases and J lost 8; bases outside the gene matches: 6. The CDR3 has 14 residues. Germline CDR1 and CDR2: LNHDA and SQIVND (reference sequence). The CDR3 here is CASSSGLAMDEQFF. The CDR3, as DNA: TGTGCCAGTAGTTCGGGACTAGCGATGGATGAGCAGTTCTTC.

V and J are TRBV19 and TRBJ2-1; no firm D call. Germline CDR1 reads LNHDA; CDR2 reads SQIVND (reference sequence). The V and J ends lost 7 bases and 3 bases respectively, with 13 bases between them. The CDR3 is 14 residues long. CDR3 nucleotides: TGTGCCAGTACCCACCTCGGAGTCTACAATGAGCAGTTCTTC. It codes for CASTHLGVYNEQFF.